The present T cell receptor (beta chain) was sequenced within a study of cytomegalovirus exposure and HLA in healthy donors. Study results and limitations: In a later analysis, a missense DCLRE1C variant was linked to TCR beta V- and J-gene trimming. When a later analysis was performed, an Asian-associated ancestry cluster reportedly had fewer N-insertions than the roughly 700-donor mean.

Regarding this clone: Its antigen is undetermined.

Germline values: CDR1 SGHTA, CDR2 FQGNSA. J gave up 7 bases and V 5 bases, and 7 bases lay outside the gene matches. The CDR3 has 15 residues. Vbeta (60) and Jbeta (13) primers were used in the PCR. Original analysis: Roughly 80 million unique TCR beta chains, roughly 11 million shared, were counted in a later analysis. Sequencing was performed with immunoSEQ multiplex PCR; in TCRdb, only in-frame clones are kept and a portion is missing. V, J and clone size were drawn from that table, and D and trimming were deduced from the DNA. The table has more than 150,000 clones, more than 80% seen once; the top ten hold 0.6% to 0.7%.

This receptor was taken from a boy under 18 in good health and CMV-seronegative. The sample consisted of PBMCs. The V gene is TRBV7-2, the J gene TRBJ1-3; TRBD1 agrees at 11 bases. CDR3 sequence reads: CASSQGQGVMNTIYF. The CDR3 coding sequence is TGTGCCAGCAGCCAGGGACAGGGGGTCATGAACACCATATATTTT.